The entry below gives a single T cell receptor beta chain sequence along with its context. The data were produced by immunoSEQ multiplex PCR, yet TCRdb's version contains in-frame clones alone and is incomplete. The sample has around 62,000 clones, 95% to 98% seen once. This entry comes from a study of technical replicates of blood from several donors. Germline V CDR1 and CDR2: MNHEY, SVGAGI. CDR3 length: 13 residues. V was pared by 6 bases and J by 2 bases, with 7 bases between. Sequencing input: T cells isolated from PBMCs. V gene TRBV6-5 combines with J gene TRBJ2-2, with D hard to call. The sequence derives from a human donor in good health. The CDR3 loop is CASRNFNTGELFF. CDR3 nucleotides: TGTGCCAGCAGGAACTTCAACACCGGGGAGCTGTTTTTT.